The rows below give T cell receptor beta chains drawn from one sample of a study of PD-L1 blockade in urothelial cancer. Generated by immunoSEQ multiplex PCR, the TCRdb table keeps only in-frame clones and is missing some. The sample shows 55,000 to 70,000 clones, about four fifths of them seen only once. Sequencing was performed on PBMCs, taken around atezolizumab (anti-PD-L1) treatment. The receptors here all came from a man aged 65-85 years with urothelial cancer. Each CDR3 is given without its conserved first and last residue. Each record gives: J gene, clone size, D gene, V gene, CDR3 protein. D genes are given only for firm matches. Only some rows state a clone size, as once, few, many or a class for expanded clones.

TRBJ1-2,few,-,TRBV7-9,ASSSNRGRGSYGYT
TRBJ2-7,-,-,TRBV30,AWSSSPGSYEQY
TRBJ1-4,few,-,TRBV27,ASSPPEDREKLF
TRBJ2-1,-,TRBD2,TRBV13,ASSLAVGGRYNEQF
TRBJ1-1,-,TRBD1,TRBV29-1,SVLTGSLEAF
TRBJ2-7,-,TRBD1,TRBV5-1,ASSRQGPPYEQY
TRBJ1-4,-,TRBD1,TRBV30,ACGTVGEKLF
TRBJ2-7,-,-,TRBV15,ATSNRDTASYEQY
TRBJ2-2,-,TRBD2,TRBV15,ATSRGGLATYTGELF
TRBJ2-7,-,-,TRBV7-6,ASSPNQGFEQY
TRBJ2-3,-,-,TRBV28,ASSSSPYGDTQY